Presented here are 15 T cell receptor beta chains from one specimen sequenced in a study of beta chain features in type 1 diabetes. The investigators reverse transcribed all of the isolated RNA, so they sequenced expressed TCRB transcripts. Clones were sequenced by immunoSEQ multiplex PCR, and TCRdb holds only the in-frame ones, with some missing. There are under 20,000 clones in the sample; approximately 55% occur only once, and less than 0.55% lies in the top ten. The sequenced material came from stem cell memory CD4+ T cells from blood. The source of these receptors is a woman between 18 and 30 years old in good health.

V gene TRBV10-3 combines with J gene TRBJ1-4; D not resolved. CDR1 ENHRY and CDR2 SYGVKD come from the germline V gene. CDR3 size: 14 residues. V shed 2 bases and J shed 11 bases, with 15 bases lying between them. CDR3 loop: CAISETPSRKKLFF. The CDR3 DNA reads TGTGCCATCAGTGAGACTCCCTCGAGAAAGAAACTGTTTTTT.

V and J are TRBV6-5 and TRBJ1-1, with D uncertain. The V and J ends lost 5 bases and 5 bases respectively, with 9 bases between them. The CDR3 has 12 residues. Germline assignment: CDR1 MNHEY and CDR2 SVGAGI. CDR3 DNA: TGTGCCAGCAGTGCGGCTGGAACTGAAGCTTTCTTT. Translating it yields CASSAAGTEAFF.

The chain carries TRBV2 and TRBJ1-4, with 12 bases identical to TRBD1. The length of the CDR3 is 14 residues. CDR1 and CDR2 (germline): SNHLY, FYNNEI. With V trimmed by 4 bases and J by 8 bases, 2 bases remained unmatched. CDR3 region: CASSGGQGAEKLFF. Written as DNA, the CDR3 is TGTGCCAGCAGTGGGGGACAGGGGGCGGAAAAACTGTTTTTT.

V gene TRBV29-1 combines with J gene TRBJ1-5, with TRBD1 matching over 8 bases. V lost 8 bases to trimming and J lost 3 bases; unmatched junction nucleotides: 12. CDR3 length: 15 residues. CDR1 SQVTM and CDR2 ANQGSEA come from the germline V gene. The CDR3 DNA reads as TGCAGCCCGCGATTACCAGGGGGCCTCAATCAGCCCCAGCATTTT. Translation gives CSPRLPGGLNQPQHF.

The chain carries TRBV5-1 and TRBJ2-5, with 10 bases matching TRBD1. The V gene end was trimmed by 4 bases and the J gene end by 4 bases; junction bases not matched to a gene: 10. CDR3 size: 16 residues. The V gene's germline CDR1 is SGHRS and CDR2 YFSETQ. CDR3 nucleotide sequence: TGCGCCAGCAGCCTGACGGGACAGGGGCGCGGAGAGACCCAGTACTTC. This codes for CASSLTGQGRGETQYF.

This chain's CDR3 is CASSLSTPRQDTQYF. The CDR3, as DNA: TGTGCCAGCAGTTTATCCACCCCCAGGCAAGATACGCAGTATTTT. V is TRBV27 and J is TRBJ2-3, with D unclear. V dropped 0 bases and J dropped 5 bases, with 12 bases sitting between them. The germline V gene has CDR1 MNHEY and CDR2 SMNVEV (reference sequence). The CDR3 loop spans 15 amino acids.

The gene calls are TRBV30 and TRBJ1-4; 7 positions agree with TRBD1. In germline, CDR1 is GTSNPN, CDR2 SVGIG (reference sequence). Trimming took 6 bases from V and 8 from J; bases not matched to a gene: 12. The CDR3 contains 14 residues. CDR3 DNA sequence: TGTGCCTGTGTTGGGTACAGGGACAGAGAAAAACTGTTTTTT. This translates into CACVGYRDREKLFF. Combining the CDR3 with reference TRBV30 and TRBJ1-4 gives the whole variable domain SQTIHQWPATLVQPVGSPLSLECTVEGTSNPNLYWYRQAAGRGLQLLFYSVGIGQISSEVPQNLSASRPQDRQFILSSKKLLLSDSGFYLCACVGYRDREKLFFGSGTQLSVL.

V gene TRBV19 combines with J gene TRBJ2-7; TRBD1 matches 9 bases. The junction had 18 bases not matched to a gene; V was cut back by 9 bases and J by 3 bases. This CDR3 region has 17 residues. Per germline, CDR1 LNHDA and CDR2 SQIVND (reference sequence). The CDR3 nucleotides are TGTGCCAGCTTGGGACAGGGTTTGTCTCGGTCAATCTACGAGCAGTACTTC. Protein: CASLGQGLSRSIYEQYF.

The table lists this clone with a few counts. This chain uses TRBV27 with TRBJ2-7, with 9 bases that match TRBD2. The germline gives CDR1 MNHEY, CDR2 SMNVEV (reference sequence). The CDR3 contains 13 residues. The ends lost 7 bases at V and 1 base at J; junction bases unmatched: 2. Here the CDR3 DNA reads TGTGCCAGCAATCTAGCGGGATCCTACGAGCAGTACTTC. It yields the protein CASNLAGSYEQYF.

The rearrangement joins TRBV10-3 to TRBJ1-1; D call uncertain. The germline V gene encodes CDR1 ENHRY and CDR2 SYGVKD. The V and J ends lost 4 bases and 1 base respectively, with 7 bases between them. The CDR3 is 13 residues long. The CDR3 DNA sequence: TGTGCCATCAGTGTGGCAGAGAACACTGAAGCTTTCTTT. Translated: CAISVAENTEAFF.

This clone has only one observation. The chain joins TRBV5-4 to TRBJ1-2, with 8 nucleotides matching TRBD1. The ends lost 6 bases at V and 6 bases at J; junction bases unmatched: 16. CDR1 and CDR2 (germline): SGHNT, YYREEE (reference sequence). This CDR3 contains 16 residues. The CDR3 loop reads CASNPGQGGFLDGYTF. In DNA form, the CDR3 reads TGTGCCAGCAACCCCGGACAGGGAGGTTTCCTTGATGGCTACACCTTC.

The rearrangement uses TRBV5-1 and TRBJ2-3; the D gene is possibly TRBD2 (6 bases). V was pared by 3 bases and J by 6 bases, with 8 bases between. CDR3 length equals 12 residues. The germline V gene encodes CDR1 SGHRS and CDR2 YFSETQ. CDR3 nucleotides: TGCGCCAGCAGCTGGGGGGAGGATACGCAGTATTTT. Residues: CASSWGEDTQYF.

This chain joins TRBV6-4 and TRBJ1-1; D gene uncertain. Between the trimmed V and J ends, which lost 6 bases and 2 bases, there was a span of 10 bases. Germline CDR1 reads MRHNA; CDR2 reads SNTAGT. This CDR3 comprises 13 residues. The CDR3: CASSFSENTEAFF. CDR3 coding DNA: TGTGCCAGCAGCTTCTCAGAAAACACTGAAGCTTTCTTT.

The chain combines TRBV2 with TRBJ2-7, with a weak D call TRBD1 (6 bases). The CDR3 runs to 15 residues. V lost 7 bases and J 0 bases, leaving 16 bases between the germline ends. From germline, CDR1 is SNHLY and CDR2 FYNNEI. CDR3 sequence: CASIQGRFDSYEQYF. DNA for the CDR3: TGTGCCAGCATCCAGGGGCGGTTCGACTCCTACGAGCAGTACTTC.

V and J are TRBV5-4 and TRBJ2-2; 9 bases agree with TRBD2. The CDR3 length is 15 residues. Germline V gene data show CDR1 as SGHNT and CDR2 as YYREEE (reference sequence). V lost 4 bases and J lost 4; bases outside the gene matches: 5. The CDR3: CASSPGTSSTGELFF. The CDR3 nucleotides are TGTGCCAGCAGCCCCGGGACTAGCAGCACCGGGGAGCTGTTTTTT.